This T cell receptor beta chain originates from a study of shared clonotypes between healthy human individuals. Study-wide points: An expected dependence of interdonor clonotype sharing on sequencing depth was noted. Naive CD4 clonotypes overlapped across a handful of donors at roughly 5.1%. As a rule, naive subsets had a larger estimated richness than memory subsets.

The CDR3 is made up of 17 amino acids. Germline trimming cut 5 bases from V and 2 bases from J; bases unmatched to any gene: 8. Germline V lookup: CDR1 LNHDA, CDR2 SQIVND (reference sequence). Partitioning of CD4+ cells yielded a CD45RA+ naive subset and a CD45RA-negative memory subset. Here immunoSEQ multiplex PCR was the method, and the copy in TCRdb shows in-frame clones only, minus some. Of around 700,000 clones in the sample, about 74% were seen once. Of note for this clone: No antigen is known for it.

The source material was memory CD4+ T cells sorted from blood. Subset defined: CD45RA-negative fraction. The sequence was obtained from a young woman in good health. J is TRBJ2-3 and V is TRBV19, with 12 bases aligning to TRBD2. The CDR3 is CASSSETSGRFTDTQYF. For the CDR3, the DNA is TGTGCCAGTAGTTCTGAGACTAGCGGGAGATTCACAGATACGCAGTATTTT.